What follows is one T cell receptor beta chain and its context. The data belong to a study of beta chain features in type 1 diabetes. About the study: Similarity in age, gender and cell yields was seen between patients and healthy donors.

With 2 bases removed from V and 6 bases from J, the gap between germline ends came to 4 bases. This CDR3 contains 12 residues. Germline CDR1 is LNHNV and CDR2 is YYDKDF (reference sequence). Sequenced material consisted of expressed TCRB transcripts (all of the isolated RNA was reverse transcribed). Produced via immunoSEQ multiplex PCR; TCRdb's table is partial and in-frame only. This table holds about 370,000 clones, around 15% found once. Averaging approximately 0.11 L, one heparinised blood draw came from each individual donor. Cells sorted by CD45RO/CCR7/CD25/CD127/CD95/CD27 comprised CD4+ naive, central memory, regulatory and stem cell-like memory cells.

The receptor comes from a woman in her late teens or twenties in good health. The sequenced sample consisted of naive CD4+ T cells from blood. The genes are TRBV15 and TRBJ1-4; D not resolved. The CDR3 DNA sequence: TGTGCCACCAGCAGACCTGATGAAAAACTGTTTTTT. This gives the protein CATSRPDEKLFF.